Listed below are T cell receptor beta chains from one sample, sequenced in a study of T cells in Graves' hyperthyroidism and ophthalmopathy. TCRdb re-called the multiplex PCR reads through MiXCR, storing one row per CDR3 protein. The sample consists of roughly 180,000 distinct CDR3 sequences, about a sixth of them appearing once. The specimen was blood. These receptor sequences come from a woman in her forties or fifties with Graves' hyperthyroidism. The CDR3 runs from the conserved cysteine through the conserved F or W. The D gene is left open where the match is weak. Some rows have no size entry. The others give once, few or many, or a class for an expanded clone.

D gene	J gene	clone size	V gene	CDR3 length	CDR3 protein	CDR3 DNA
-	TRBJ1-2	-	TRBV4-3	13	CASSQAVSDGYTF	TGCGCCAGCAGCCAAGCAGTTTCGGATGGCTACACCTTC
-	TRBJ1-6	many	TRBV20-1	15	CSASQLSSYNSPLHF	TGCAGTGCTAGTCAACTAAGCTCCTATAATTCACCCCTCCACTTT
-	TRBJ1-2	many	TRBV20-1	13	CSARAMEGGTYTF	TGCAGTGCTAGAGCGATGGAGGGGGGTACCTACACCTTC
TRBD1	TRBJ2-5	many	TRBV27	16	CASSWDRGQLQETQYF	TGTGCCAGCAGTTGGGACAGGGGACAACTTCAAGAGACCCAGTACTTC
TRBD2	TRBJ2-1	-	TRBV15	19	CATSRLLAGYAGFYNEQFF	TGTGCCACCAGCAGACTACTAGCGGGATATGCAGGATTCTACAATGAGCAGTTCTTC
-	TRBJ2-5	many	TRBV20-1	14	CSARDFGQKETQYF	TGCAGTGCTAGAGATTTTGGACAGAAAGAGACCCAGTACTTC
-	TRBJ1-1	many	TRBV7-6	14	CASSLEFPSTEAFF	TGTGCCAGCAGCTTAGAGTTTCCGAGTACTGAAGCTTTCTTT
-	TRBJ1-2	many	TRBV28	12	CASSQGLWGYTF	TGTGCCAGCAGCCAAGGTCTGTGGGGCTACACCTTC
-	TRBJ2-3	many	TRBV9	13	CASSVVVPDTQYF	TGTGCCAGCAGCGTAGTAGTCCCAGATACGCAGTATTTT
TRBD2	TRBJ2-1	many	TRBV5-1	15	CASRGGTSGVGEQFF	TGCGCCAGCAGAGGAGGGACTAGCGGGGTTGGTGAGCAGTTCTTC
-	TRBJ2-1	many	TRBV6-2/TRBV6-3	11	CASSPFNEQFF	TGTGCCAGCAGTCCTTTCAATGAGCAGTTCTTC
TRBD1	TRBJ2-2	many	TRBV6-2/TRBV6-3	15	CASRTRDRATGELFF	TGTGCCAGCAGAACAAGGGACAGAGCCACCGGGGAGCTGTTTTTT
-	TRBJ2-3	many	TRBV27	15	CASSPQGPITDTQYF	TGTGCCAGCAGTCCACAGGGCCCCATAACGGATACGCAGTATTTT
TRBD1	TRBJ1-2	many	TRBV5-8	15	CASSPGTGYRYGYTF	TGTGCCAGCAGCCCGGGGACAGGGTATCGCTATGGCTACACCTTC
-	TRBJ1-1	many	TRBV6-1	12	CASSLNLREAFF	TGTGCCAGCAGTTTAAATCTACGTGAAGCTTTCTTT
TRBD2	TRBJ2-3	-	TRBV11-2	14	CASSSRTSEDTQYF	TGTGCCAGCAGCTCCCGGACTAGCGAAGATACGCAGTATTTT
-	TRBJ2-7	many	TRBV7-2	13	CASSLGFGDEQYF	TGTGCCAGCAGCTTAGGGTTTGGGGACGAGCAGTACTTC
-	TRBJ2-2	many	TRBV4-1	14	CASSLTTGSGELFF	TGCGCCAGCAGCCTTACAACAGGGTCCGGGGAGCTGTTTTTT
-	TRBJ2-5	-	TRBV18	14	CASSSYGEQETQYF	TGTGCCAGCTCATCCTATGGGGAACAAGAGACCCAGTACTTC
TRBD2	TRBJ2-1	-	TRBV11-2	17	CASSYTSGGALGNEQFF	TGTGCCAGCAGCTACACTAGCGGGGGGGCCCTTGGCAATGAGCAGTTCTTC
TRBD2	TRBJ2-7	many	TRBV9	14	CASSATSGVGEQYF	TGTGCCAGCAGCGCGACTAGCGGGGTTGGCGAGCAGTACTTC
-	TRBJ2-1	-	TRBV24-1	13	CATSDWKTAEQFF	TGTGCCACCAGTGATTGGAAGACAGCCGAGCAGTTCTTC
TRBD2	TRBJ2-5	-	TRBV6-2/TRBV6-3	15	CASSYSGGGRETQYF	TGTGCCAGCAGTTACTCCGGGGGGGGGCGAGAGACCCAGTACTTC
-	TRBJ1-5	many	TRBV7-3	14	CASSPPGRSEPQHF	TGTGCCAGCAGCCCCCCTGGACGGAGTGAGCCCCAGCATTTT
-	TRBJ2-6	-	TRBV9	12	CASGHGANVLTF	TGTGCCAGCGGCCATGGGGCCAACGTCCTGACTTTC
-	TRBJ2-7	many	TRBV7-2	15	CASSPQRGTGSEQYF	TGTGCCAGCAGCCCTCAGCGAGGGACGGGAAGCGAGCAGTACTTC